One TCR beta chain is described in this entry. Its specificity is unknown. Germline V gives CDR1 ENHRY, CDR2 SYGVKD. Trimming removed 4 bases at V and 1 base at J, with 11 bases between. The CDR3 covers 15 residues. Clones were sequenced by immunoSEQ multiplex PCR, and TCRdb holds only the in-frame ones, with some missing. The data contain some 84,000 clones, approximately 88% of them seen just once; the ten biggest clones take up under 20%. The data are from a study of T cell responses to AZD1222 COVID-19 vaccine. Broader study findings: Among vaccine-associated CD4 TCRs, coverage spanned spike, with dominance at 160-218 and 743-854. Repertoire collection took place solely once the T cell response had peaked. Donors skewed white British and female; clonal diversity was possibly underestimated.

This chain uses TRBV10-3 with TRBJ1-3; D gene ambiguous. This TCR was sampled from an adult in good health. The sequencing here drew on peripheral blood, taken on day 0 of AZD1222 vaccination. CDR3: CAISGGTDSGNTIYF. DNA of the CDR3: TGTGCCATCAGTGGGGGTACAGATTCTGGAAACACCATATATTTT.